These 29 T cell receptor beta chains share one sample of origin, sequenced in a study of T cell repertoires in cytomegalovirus infection. Their antigens are not known. TCRdb reprocessed the reads with MiXCR, giving one entry per CDR3 protein. The table includes approximately 1,000,000 distinct CDR3 sequences, 25% to 40% detected once. The material sequenced was cultured CD8+ T cells from PBMCs, taken from culture after CMV antigen stimulation. These receptors all stem from a human donor in good health (CMV status not recorded). Some clones in this sample may be carry-over from other donors' samples.

This clonotype was seen ten or more times. The CDR3 DNA reads TGTGCCAGCAGCTTAGCATTGGCCGCGAGAGGAGCTTTCTTT. Its protein is CASSLALAARGAFF. The rearrangement links TRBV7-8 to TRBJ1-1, with unresolved D. CDR3 length: 14 residues. V was trimmed by 0 bases and J by 10 bases, leaving 15 bases between them. Per germline, CDR1 SGHVS and CDR2 FQNEAQ. The full variable domain, with the rest looked up from reference TRBV7-8 and TRBJ1-1, is GAGVSQSPRYKVAKRGQDVALRCDPISGHVSLFWYQQALGQGPEFLTYFQNEAQLDKSGLPSDRFFAERPEGSVSTLKIQRTQQEDSAVYLCASSLALAARGAFFGQGTRLTVV.

The gene calls are TRBV6-1 and TRBJ1-5; no reliable D call. Germline V gives CDR1 MNHNS, CDR2 SASEGT. V was clipped by 4 bases and J by 6 bases, with 1 base between them. This CDR3 comprises 10 residues. DNA of the CDR3: TGTGCCAGCAGTGTTCAGCCCCAGCATTTT. Encoded protein: CASSVQPQHF.

In this sample, this clonotype turned up a few times. The V gene is TRBV6-1, the J gene TRBJ2-7; 8 nucleotides match TRBD1. The ends lost 7 bases at V and 5 bases at J; junction bases unmatched: 4. In germline, CDR1 is MNHNS, CDR2 SASEGT. This CDR3 contains 12 residues. CDR3 sequence reads: CASKSGGHEQYV. The CDR3 DNA sequence: TGTGCCAGCAAGTCAGGGGGCCACGAGCAGTACGTC.

This clonotype was counted only a few times. This rearrangement joins TRBV7-6 to TRBJ2-1; 12 nucleotides match TRBD1. Trimming at V came to 5 bases and at J to 9 bases, leaving 8 bases not matched to a gene. This CDR3 has 15 amino acids. Germline V gives CDR1 SGHVS, CDR2 FNYEAQ. The CDR3 bases are TGTGCCAGCAGCCGCGGGACAGGGGGCAATCCTGAGCAGTTCTTC. Amino acid sequence: CASSRGTGGNPEQFF.

V and J are TRBV7-9 and TRBJ1-5; 9 bases are a match to TRBD1. J gave up 5 bases and V 2 bases, and 7 bases lay outside the gene matches. Germline V gene sequence: CDR1 SEHNR, CDR2 FQNEAQ (reference sequence). This CDR3 comprises 16 residues. DNA of the CDR3: TGTGCCAGCAGCTTAACCGGGACAGGGTTCGATCAGCCCCAGCATTTT. Its translation: CASSLTGTGFDQPQHF.

The V gene is TRBV24-1, the J gene TRBJ2-1, with 8 bases that match TRBD2. V trimming: 0 bases; J trimming: 9 bases; junction bases outside the gene matches: 3. Germline CDR1 is KGHDR and CDR2 is SFDVKD. The CDR3 totals 14 residues. Here the CDR3 reads CATSDLPGGGEQFF. CDR3 bases: TGTGCCACCAGTGATTTGCCGGGGGGGGGTGAGCAGTTCTTC.

The V gene is TRBV4-1, the J gene TRBJ1-1, with TRBD1 matching over 7 bases. The germline gives CDR1 MGHRA, CDR2 YSYEKL. This CDR3 has 15 residues. Unmatched junction bases numbered 11, after V lost 0 bases and J lost 10 bases. CDR3 sequence: CASSQDEGAARVAFF. Here the CDR3 DNA reads TGCGCCAGCAGCCAAGATGAGGGGGCCGCGAGAGTAGCTTTCTTT.

The rearrangement joins TRBV19 to TRBJ2-7; D unclear. This CDR3 contains 15 residues. The V gene's germline CDR1 is LNHDA and CDR2 SQIVND (reference sequence). Between the trimmed V and J ends, which lost 7 bases and 3 bases, there was a span of 19 bases. CDR3 amino acids: CASKKTLTDGYEQYF. CDR3 nucleotide sequence: TGTGCCAGTAAAAAGACCCTTACAGACGGCTACGAGCAGTACTTC.

V and J are TRBV28 and TRBJ1-2; D is undetermined. Trimming removed 3 bases from V and 4 bases from J, with 3 bases in between. This CDR3 comprises 11 residues. Germline V lookup: CDR1 MDHEN, CDR2 SYDVKM. The CDR3 here is CASSFVYGYTF. CDR3 bases: TGTGCCAGCAGTTTTGTCTATGGCTACACCTTC.

The chain combines TRBV4-1 with TRBJ2-7; the D is unclear. The germline V gene has CDR1 MGHRA and CDR2 YSYEKL. This CDR3 comprises 14 residues. The germline V and J ends were trimmed by 0 bases and 0 bases, with 6 bases remaining between them. CDR3: CASSQEGTSYEQYF. CDR3 DNA: TGCGCCAGCAGCCAAGAGGGCACCTCCTACGAGCAGTACTTC.

The V and J genes are TRBV7-6 and TRBJ2-5; D is possibly TRBD2 (5 bases). CDR1 is SGHVS, CDR2 FNYEAQ, per germline. CDR3 length equals 15 residues. Trimming cost V 0 bases and J 5 bases, with 13 bases left between them. The CDR3 protein is CASSLALASGETQYF. The CDR3, as DNA: TGTGCCAGCAGCTTAGCGCTAGCTAGTGGGGAGACCCAGTACTTC. Full variable domain (rest looked up from reference TRBV7-6 and TRBJ2-5): GAGVSQSPRYKVTKRGQDVALRCDPISGHVSLYWYRQALGQGPEFLTYFNYEAQQDKSGLPNDRFSAERPEGSISTLTIQRTEQRDSAMYRCASSLALASGETQYFGPGTRLLVL.

This clonotype was counted a few times. The CDR3 here is CASSYSRGRTEAFF. The CDR3 DNA reads as TGTGCCAGCAGTTACTCGAGGGGGAGGACTGAAGCTTTCTTT. The J gene is TRBJ1-1, the V gene TRBV6-5, with D possibly matching TRBD1 (6 bases). This CDR3 contains 14 residues. The germline gives CDR1 MNHEY, CDR2 SVGAGI. V was clipped by 0 bases and J by 5 bases, with 10 bases between them.

The chain has TRBV29-1 and TRBJ2-2; D possibly corresponds to TRBD2 (5 bases). The CDR3 is 15 amino acids. The germline V gene has CDR1 SQVTM and CDR2 ANQGSEA. Trimming stripped 2 bases from V and 6 bases from J, with 16 bases between. The chain's CDR3 is CSVEILTGGAGELFF. DNA of the CDR3: TGCAGCGTTGAAATCCTAACCGGAGGAGCCGGGGAGCTGTTTTTT.

This clonotype was observed many times. This chain connects TRBV28 to TRBJ1-1; TRBD1 aligns across 7 bases. The germline CDR1 and CDR2 sequences are MDHEN and SYDVKM. V trimming: 3 bases; J trimming: 0 bases; junction bases outside the gene matches: 4. This CDR3 contains 15 residues. The CDR3 bases are TGTGCCAGCAGTTTTCCGACAGGGATGAACACTGAAGCTTTCTTT. It yields the protein CASSFPTGMNTEAFF.

This clonotype was detected only a few times. The chain has TRBV6-6 and TRBJ2-7; D gene unclear. Germline assignment: CDR1 MNHNY and CDR2 SVGAGI (reference sequence). V lost 3 bases, J lost 2 bases, and 20 bases lay in between. This CDR3 has 17 amino acids. The chain's CDR3 is CASSYMPRRSPPYEQYV. The CDR3 DNA sequence: TGTGCCAGCAGTTATATGCCCCGACGGAGCCCTCCCTACGAGCAGTACGTC.

The chain couples TRBV7-4 to TRBJ1-5, with D perhaps TRBD1 (5 bases). Germline CDR1 reads SGHVT; CDR2 reads SQSDAQ. The length of the CDR3 is 16 residues. V was cut by 5 bases and J by 2 bases, with 16 bases left in between. The CDR3 spells CASSRGPQGGNQPQHF. CDR3 DNA: TGTGCCAGCAGCCGCGGTCCCCAGGGTGGCAATCAGCCCCAGCATTTT. The whole variable domain, remainder taken from reference TRBV7-4 and TRBJ1-5, is GAGVSQSPRYKVAKRGRDVALRCDSISGHVTLYWYRQTLGQGSEVLTYSQSDAQRDKSGRPSGRFSAERPERSVSTLKIQRTEQGDSAVYLCASSRGPQGGNQPQHFGDGTRLSIL.

This clonotype appeared a few times. This chain links TRBV24-1 with TRBJ2-3, with a weak D call TRBD2 (5 bases). The CDR3 spans 16 residues. V lost 4 bases and J 4 bases, leaving 17 bases between the germline ends. Per the germline V gene, CDR1 is KGHDR and CDR2 is SFDVKD. The CDR3 region has the DNA TGTGCCACCAGTGACCCGGGGTCCCGCCCTCCAGATACGCAGTATTTT. Protein: CATSDPGSRPPDTQYF.

This chain uses TRBV19 with TRBJ2-4; D is ambiguous. Trimming removed 3 bases at V and 5 bases at J, with 11 bases between. Germline assignment: CDR1 LNHDA and CDR2 SQIVND (reference sequence). The length of the CDR3 is 14 residues. CDR3 DNA: TGTGCCAGTAGTATTTCGGACCGACAAAACATTCAGTACTTC. Translation: CASSISDRQNIQYF. The full variable domain, its missing parts supplied by reference TRBV19 and TRBJ2-4, is DGGITQSPKYLFRKEGQNVTLSCEQNLNHDAMYWYRQDPGQGLRLIYYSQIVNDFQKGDIAEGYSVSREKKESFPLTVTSAQKNPTAFYLCASSISDRQNIQYFGAGTRLSVL.

V usage is TRBV10-3 and J usage is TRBJ1-1, with TRBD1 matching 8 bases. Germline V gene sequence: CDR1 ENHRY, CDR2 SYGVKD. Unmatched junction bases numbered 10, after V lost 6 bases and J lost 1 base. The CDR3 spans 16 residues. The CDR3 DNA reads TGTGCCATCAGGACTGTCAGACAGGGGACGAACACTGAAGCTTTCTTT. Translated, it gives CAIRTVRQGTNTEAFF.

This clonotype was seen more than once but under ten times. The CDR3 spells CASSQEVTGDSYNEQFF. CDR3 nucleotide sequence: TGCGCCAGCAGCCAAGAAGTTACGGGGGACTCCTACAATGAGCAGTTCTTC. The chain uses TRBV4-1 and TRBJ2-1; tentatively, D is TRBD2 (6 bases). Germline CDR1 and CDR2: MGHRA and YSYEKL. The V end lost 0 bases, the J end lost 0 bases, and 12 bases lay between the germline ends. The CDR3 loop spans 17 amino acids.

This sequence joins TRBV7-9 and TRBJ2-7; D possibly corresponds to TRBD1 (6 bases). Trimming cost V 5 bases and J 3 bases, with 17 bases left between them. Germline CDR1 SEHNR, CDR2 FQNEAQ (reference sequence). CDR3 length: 15 amino acids. The CDR3 DNA is TGTGCCAGCAGCCCCGGACAGCTAGGGTTCTACGAGCAGTACTTC. Translated, it gives CASSPGQLGFYEQYF.

A remark on this clonotype: A much larger clone lies a single base off, so this may be a read error. The chain has TRBV7-8 and TRBJ2-1; D unresolved. Germline loops: CDR1 SGHVS, CDR2 FQNEAQ. The CDR3 length is 13 residues. Trimming took off 5 bases at V and 9 bases at J, with 14 bases between the two ends. CDR3 region: CASSPPPVGEQFF. DNA for the CDR3: TGTGCCAGCAGCCCTCCCCCCGTCGGTGAGCAGTTCTTC.

V gene TRBV12-3 or TRBV12-4 combines with J gene TRBJ1-2; D unclear. The CDR3 runs 15 residues. The germline V and J ends were trimmed by 5 bases and 2 bases, with 15 bases remaining between them. This CDR3 reads CASSLYSGLNYGYTF. CDR3 DNA sequence: TGTGCCAGCAGTCTCTACTCCGGTTTAAACTATGGCTACACCTTC.

For the CDR3, the DNA is TGTGCCAGCAGTGCGTACAGGGTAAAGAACACTGAAGCTTTCTTT. Amino acids: CASSAYRVKNTEAFF. The chain is built from TRBV6-1 and TRBJ1-1, with D possibly matching TRBD1 (6 bases). The CDR3 is 15 amino acids. Looked up from germline, CDR1 is MNHNS and CDR2 is SASEGT. The V and J ends lost 4 bases and 1 base respectively, with 13 bases between them.

The CDR3 here is CASSFPQGFSTDTQYF. CDR3 coding DNA: TGTGCCAGCAGCTTTCCACAGGGGTTTTCCACAGATACGCAGTATTTT. The chain joins TRBV7-4 to TRBJ2-3; TRBD1 matches at 7 bases. The CDR3 runs 16 residues. J gave up 2 bases and V 3 bases, and 8 bases lay outside the gene matches. The germline V gene has CDR1 SGHVT and CDR2 SQSDAQ. The variable domain in full, completed from reference TRBV7-4 and TRBJ2-3, reads GAGVSQSPRYKVAKRGRDVALRCDSISGHVTLYWYRQTLGQGSEVLTYSQSDAQRDKSGRPSGRFSAERPERSVSTLKIQRTEQGDSAVYLCASSFPQGFSTDTQYFGPGTRLTVL.

This clonotype was recorded a few times. V and J are TRBV6-5 and TRBJ1-6; 7 bases map to TRBD1. With V trimmed by 0 bases and J by 7 bases, 12 bases remained unmatched. There are 18 residues in the CDR3. The germline CDR1 and CDR2 sequences are MNHEY and SVGAGI. The chain's CDR3 is CASSYSGTVHIPNSPLHF. The CDR3 DNA reads as TGTGCCAGCAGTTACTCGGGGACAGTACATATTCCCAATTCACCCCTCCACTTT.

This clonotype was seen only a few times. The CDR3 loop is CASSLGSHSNQPQHF. The CDR3 nucleotides are TGTGCCAGCAGTTTAGGGAGCCATAGCAATCAGCCCCAGCATTTT. The rearrangement joins TRBV27 to TRBJ1-5; no clear D gene. Deletions cut 2 bases from V and 0 bases from J, with 8 bases between. The CDR3 runs 15 residues. The germline V gene has CDR1 MNHEY and CDR2 SMNVEV (reference sequence).

The V gene is TRBV14, the J gene TRBJ1-4; a weak D match, TRBD1 (5 bases). Germline V gene data show CDR1 as SGHDN and CDR2 as FVKESK. Deletions cut 0 bases from V and 8 bases from J, with 13 bases between. This CDR3 is built from 15 residues. In DNA form, the CDR3 reads TGTGCCAGCAGCCAAGAGGGACGCGGCAGAGAAAAACTGTTTTTT. Protein product: CASSQEGRGREKLFF.

V usage is TRBV4-1 and J usage is TRBJ2-1; D call uncertain. V lost 1 base, J lost 4 bases, and 8 bases lay in between. CDR1 is MGHRA, CDR2 YSYEKL, per germline. The length of the CDR3 is 14 residues. The CDR3 DNA sequence: TGCGCCAGCAGCCAAGGGGGTGGGTACAATGAGCAGTTCTTC. Translating it yields CASSQGGGYNEQFF.